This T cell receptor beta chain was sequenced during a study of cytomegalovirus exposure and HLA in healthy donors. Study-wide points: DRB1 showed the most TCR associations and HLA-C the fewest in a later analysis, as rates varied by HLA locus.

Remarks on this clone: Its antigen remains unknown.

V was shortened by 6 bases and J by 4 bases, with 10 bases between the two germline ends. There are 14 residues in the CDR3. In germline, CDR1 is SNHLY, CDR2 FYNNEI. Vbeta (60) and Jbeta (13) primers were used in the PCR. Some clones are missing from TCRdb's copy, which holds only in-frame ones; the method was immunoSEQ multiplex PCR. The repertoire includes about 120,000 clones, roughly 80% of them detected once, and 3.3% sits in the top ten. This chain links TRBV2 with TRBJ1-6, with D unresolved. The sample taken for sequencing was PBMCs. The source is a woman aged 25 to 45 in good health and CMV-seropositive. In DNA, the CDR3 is TGTGCCAGCAGGGAAACTTATTATAATTCACCCCTCCACTTT. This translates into CASRETYYNSPLHF.